The clone carrying this T cell receptor (beta chain) was seen once. The sample originates from a study of blood T cell repertoires in COVID-19. The germline V gene encodes CDR1 MNHEY and CDR2 SVGAGI. This CDR3 region has 15 residues. Germline trimming cut 7 bases from V and 2 bases from J; bases unmatched to any gene: 10. Profiling relied on immunoSEQ multiplex PCR, and the TCRdb table lists in-frame clones only, not all of them. The sample includes roughly 200,000 clones, 85% to 90% of them seen just once. Sequencing was performed on peripheral blood. The rearrangement uses TRBV6-5 and TRBJ1-1, with 7 bases matching TRBD1. This sequence originates from a man older than 75 with acute or convalescent COVID-19. For the CDR3, the DNA is TGTGCCAGCAACCCCCAGGGGGGCACAAACACTGAAGCTTTCTTT. It specifies CASNPQGGTNTEAFF.